One sample yielded the 9 T cell receptor beta chains listed below, sequenced in a study of shared clonotypes between healthy human individuals. As defined, naive CD8 cells were CD45RO-negative and positively selected for CCR7, with terminally differentiated effector memory CD45RA+ cells excluded. The table came from immunoSEQ multiplex PCR; TCRdb's copy has only in-frame clones and leaves some out. The sample comprises about 2.2 million clones, roughly 91% of which are singletons, and 1.7% rests with the top ten. The sequencing sample was made of naive CD8+ T cells from PBMCs. Every receptor here comes from a man in his late teens or twenties in good health. Some clones in this sample may be carry-over from other donors' samples.

A single count supports this clone. The J gene is TRBJ2-7, the V gene TRBV28; D unresolved. V lost 3 bases to trimming and J lost 0 bases, with 9 bases between them. The CDR3 is 14 amino acids. Germline V gene lookup returns CDR1 MDHEN and CDR2 SYDVKM. CDR3 bases: TGTGCCAGCAGTTTTTTTCAGAGCTCCTACGAGCAGTACTTC. Translated, it gives CASSFFQSSYEQYF.

Concerning this clone: Other DNA variants within this sample encode the same CDR3. The chain recombines TRBV19 with TRBJ2-7; 11 bases align to TRBD2. The CDR3 runs to 14 residues. CDR1 is LNHDA, CDR2 SQIVND, per germline (reference sequence). Trimming cost V 3 bases and J 4 bases; bases outside gene matches: 2. The CDR3 coding sequence is TGTGCCAGTAGTATGGTAGCGGGAGGGTACGAGCAGTACTTC. Its translation: CASSMVAGGYEQYF.

The rearrangement links TRBV27 to TRBJ1-5; maybe TRBD1 (5 bases). Germline CDR1 and CDR2: MNHEY and SMNVEV (reference sequence). The V and J ends lost 4 bases and 3 bases respectively, with 10 bases between them. The CDR3 extends over 14 amino acids. DNA of the CDR3: TGTGCCAGCAGTTATAAGGGACCCAATCAGCCCCAGCATTTT. This encodes CASSYKGPNQPQHF.

V gene TRBV5-1 combines with J gene TRBJ2-2; D not certain. From germline, CDR1 is SGHRS and CDR2 YFSETQ. The V gene lost 4 bases and the J gene lost 6 bases, with 13 bases spanning the gap. This CDR3 is built from 14 residues. CDR3 sequence reads: CASSPTGVAGELFF. CDR3 coding DNA: TGCGCCAGCAGCCCCACCGGAGTGGCCGGGGAGCTGTTTTTT.

This clone was recorded only once. The chain links TRBV19 to TRBJ1-2; D call uncertain. Between the trimmed V and J ends, which lost 8 bases and 2 bases, there was a span of 9 bases. Per the germline V gene, CDR1 is LNHDA and CDR2 is SQIVND (reference sequence). CDR3 length equals 12 residues. CDR3 sequence (DNA): TGTGCCAGTTACAGTCTAAACTATGGCTACACCTTC. Translated: CASYSLNYGYTF.

The chain is built from TRBV28 and TRBJ2-1; 11 bases fit TRBD2. With V trimmed by 1 base and J by 5 bases, 10 bases remained unmatched. Germline V gene lookup returns CDR1 MDHEN and CDR2 SYDVKM. The CDR3 consists of 18 residues. Written as DNA, the CDR3 is TGTGCCAGCAGTTTATCGACTAGCGGGAAACACCGTGACAATGAGCAGTTCTTC. Its translation: CASSLSTSGKHRDNEQFF. Full variable domain (remainder filled in from reference TRBV28 and TRBJ2-1): DVKVTQSSRYLVKRTGEKVFLECVQDMDHENMFWYRQDPGLGLRLIYFSYDVKMKEKGDIPEGYSVSREKKERFSLILESASTNQTSMYLCASSLSTSGKHRDNEQFFGPGTRLTVL.

The chain employs TRBV7-3 and TRBJ2-2; possibly TRBD2 for D (5 bases). V dropped 1 base and J dropped 0 bases, with 21 bases sitting between them. The CDR3 has 20 amino acids. Looked up from germline, CDR1 is SGHTA and CDR2 is FQGTGA. The chain's CDR3 is CASSLRVLGGHKSNTGELFF. The DNA of the CDR3 is TGTGCCAGCAGCTTAAGGGTCTTGGGCGGGCACAAATCGAACACCGGGGAGCTGTTTTTT.

This clone was recorded once. Distinct nucleotide sequences in the sample also encode this CDR3. The gene calls are TRBV11-2 and TRBJ2-1; D uncertain. The V gene lost 5 bases and the J gene lost 4 bases, with 9 bases spanning the gap. The CDR3 has 13 amino acids. CDR1 SGHAT and CDR2 FQNNGV come from the germline V gene. CDR3: CASSLTRYNEQFF. CDR3 sequence (DNA): TGTGCCAGCAGCCTGACACGTTACAATGAGCAGTTCTTC. Full variable domain (remainder filled in from reference TRBV11-2 and TRBJ2-1): EAGVAQSPRYKIIEKRQSVAFWCNPISGHATLYWYQQILGQGPKLLIQFQNNGVVDDSQLPKDRFSAERLKGVDSTLKIQPAKLEDSAVYLCASSLTRYNEQFFGPGTRLTVL.

Note on this clone: The final CDR3 position lacks the conserved phenylalanine or tryptophan, pointing to a likely read error. Because the CDR3's place on the DNA is in doubt, the DNA is left out and the CDR3 is given as listed by TCRdb. The genes are TRBV10-2 and TRBJ2-7; the table calls TRBD1, which could not be checked here. Germline lookup yields CDR1 WSHSY and CDR2 SAAADI. The CDR3 has 11 residues if both end residues are counted. CDR3 residues: CAGRKQGQNPR.